The subject of this entry is one T cell receptor (beta chain). Clones were read by immunoSEQ multiplex PCR, and TCRdb kept only the in-frame ones, dropping some. The sample has roughly 59,000 clones; roughly 80% are singletons. V was clipped by 3 bases and J by 9 bases; unmatched bases: 5. CDR3 length: 13 residues. Looked up from germline, CDR1 is DFQATT and CDR2 is SNEGSKA (reference sequence). The sample comes from a study of blood T cell repertoires in COVID-19. Study summary: PBMCs, B-cell-depleted T cells, or T cells provided the cDNA or gDNA that made up the material.

Sequenced: peripheral blood. The chain has TRBV20-1 and TRBJ2-4, with 10 bases lining up with TRBD1. The source of this sequence is an older man with acute or convalescent COVID-19. CDR3 sequence reads: CSASPGQGIIQYF. In DNA form, the CDR3 reads TGCAGTGCTAGTCCGGGACAGGGGATCATTCAGTACTTC.